The 29 T cell receptor beta chains listed next were all sequenced from one sample in a study of cytomegalovirus exposure and HLA in healthy donors. The PCR made use of 60 Vbeta and 13 Jbeta primers. Generated by immunoSEQ multiplex PCR, the TCRdb table keeps only in-frame clones and is missing some. The sample gives around 58,000 clones, roughly 71% of which show up once; less than 45% is in the top ten. Sequencing used PBMCs. These receptors were taken from a man aged 40-55 years in good health and CMV-seropositive.

This clone has more than one count but fewer than ten. This chain joins TRBV19 and TRBJ1-1; possible D gene TRBD1, 6 bases. Germline V gene lookup returns CDR1 LNHDA and CDR2 SQIVND (reference sequence). CDR3 length equals 14 residues. Trimming removed 6 bases at V and 1 base at J, with 12 bases between. The CDR3 loop is CASREGGRNTEAFF. CDR3 DNA: TGTGCCAGTAGGGAGGGGGGGCGGAACACTGAAGCTTTCTTT.

The genes are TRBV4-1 and TRBJ2-5; 7 nucleotides agree with TRBD2. CDR1 MGHRA and CDR2 YSYEKL come from the germline V gene. The CDR3 length is 15 residues. Losses at the gene ends were 0 bases for V and 6 bases for J; bases not matched to a gene: 7. This CDR3 reads CASSQETSAGQTQYF. Written as DNA, the CDR3 is TGCGCCAGCAGCCAAGAAACTAGCGCTGGGCAGACCCAGTACTTC.

The chain combines TRBV30 with TRBJ1-6; 7 bases match TRBD1. Germline CDR1 GTSNPN, CDR2 SVGIG (reference sequence). There are 13 residues in the CDR3. Losses at the gene ends were 0 bases for V and 7 bases for J; bases not matched to a gene: 0. CDR3 DNA sequence: TGTGCCTGGAGTGTAGGGGGCAATTCACCCCTCCACTTT. Translation: CAWSVGGNSPLHF.

The chain employs TRBV5-4 and TRBJ2-7; 9 bases line up with TRBD2. The CDR3 contains 18 residues. The germline CDR1 and CDR2 sequences are SGHNT and YYREEE (reference sequence). With 0 bases clipped from V and 1 base from J, the junction kept 11 bases outside the gene matches. CDR3 DNA: TGTGCCAGCAGCTTGGGGCCGGTAGCGGGGGTTGGGTCCTACGAGCAGTACTTC. Translation gives CASSLGPVAGVGSYEQYF.

This chain connects TRBV5-5 to TRBJ2-7; TRBD2 might be the D (5 bases). The germline gives CDR1 SGHKS, CDR2 YYEKEE (reference sequence). V lost 7 bases and J 5 bases, leaving 16 bases between the germline ends. The CDR3 length is 13 residues. The CDR3 spells CASGPWASNEQYF. The CDR3 DNA is TGTGCCAGCGGCCCGTGGGCTAGCAACGAGCAGTACTTC.

This clone was seen only a few times. This rearrangement joins TRBV19 to TRBJ2-7; tentative D call: TRBD2 (6 bases). In germline, CDR1 is LNHDA, CDR2 SQIVND (reference sequence). The CDR3 extends over 11 amino acids. The V and J ends lost 6 bases and 5 bases respectively, with 8 bases between them. CDR3 in DNA: TGTGCCAGTAGAACGGGGGACGAGCAGTACTTC. As protein: CASRTGDEQYF.

The chain uses TRBV5-8 and TRBJ2-1, with D perhaps TRBD2 (5 bases). The V gene lost 4 bases and the J gene lost 4 bases, with 15 bases spanning the gap. This CDR3 comprises 15 residues. Germline V CDR1 and CDR2: SGHTS, YDEGEE. The chain's CDR3 is CASSRDGVGYNEQFF. CDR3 in DNA: TGTGCCAGCAGCAGAGACGGGGTGGGATACAATGAGCAGTTCTTC.

The genes are TRBV19 and TRBJ2-2; D is perhaps TRBD1 (6 bases). Trimming shortened V by 6 bases and J by 4 bases, and 24 bases separated the two germline ends. This CDR3 is built from 18 residues. In germline, CDR1 is LNHDA, CDR2 SQIVND (reference sequence). The CDR3 region has the DNA TGTGCCAGTAGAAGGGGGAAAATACAGGGCCTAGGCACCGGGGAGCTGTTTTTT. This codes for CASRRGKIQGLGTGELFF. Filled out from reference TRBV19 and TRBJ2-2, the complete variable domain reads DGGITQSPKYLFRKEGQNVTLSCEQNLNHDAMYWYRQDPGQGLRLIYYSQIVNDFQKGDIAEGYSVSREKKESFPLTVTSAQKNPTAFYLCASRRGKIQGLGTGELFFGEGSRLTVL.

The chain recombines TRBV5-1 with TRBJ1-6; D ambiguous. Trimming took 3 bases from V and 7 from J, leaving 11 bases between them. Germline V gene data show CDR1 as SGHRS and CDR2 as YFSETQ. This CDR3 is built from 14 residues. The CDR3 loop is CASSSEGKNSPLHF. CDR3 DNA: TGCGCCAGCAGCTCCGAGGGTAAGAATTCACCCCTCCACTTT.

Only a few counts were recorded for this clone. The V gene is TRBV30, the J gene TRBJ2-7; D is unclear. The CDR3 runs to 12 residues. Per germline, CDR1 GTSNPN and CDR2 SVGIG (reference sequence). The V and J ends lost 2 bases and 6 bases respectively, with 11 bases between them. CDR3 in amino acids: CAWSPGPLEQYF. The CDR3 bases are TGTGCCTGGAGTCCAGGCCCCCTCGAGCAGTACTTC.

V and J are TRBV11-3 and TRBJ1-1; the D is unclear. The germline V gene has CDR1 SGHNT and CDR2 YENEEA. The CDR3 consists of 13 residues. Trimming shortened V by 5 bases and J by 5 bases, and 12 bases separated the two germline ends. CDR3 sequence: CASSLTTGTEAFF. As DNA, the CDR3 is TGTGCCAGCAGCCTCACGACGGGGACTGAAGCTTTCTTT.

The chain employs TRBV2 and TRBJ1-6, with D maybe TRBD1 (6 bases). The V end lost 7 bases, the J end lost 10 bases, and 17 bases lay between the germline ends. Germline V gene data show CDR1 as SNHLY and CDR2 as FYNNEI. This CDR3 spans 14 amino acids. DNA of the CDR3: TGTGCCAGCAAGGCCGGAGGGGGGGGATCACCCCTCCACTTT. Protein product: CASKAGGGGSPLHF.

This chain uses TRBV6-5 with TRBJ1-4; no clear D gene. This CDR3 contains 14 residues. Trimming shortened V by 0 bases and J by 10 bases, and 12 bases separated the two germline ends. The germline V gene has CDR1 MNHEY and CDR2 SVGAGI. The CDR3 loop is CASSYSSRGGKLFF. CDR3 DNA: TGTGCCAGCAGTTACTCGAGTCGGGGTGGAAAACTGTTTTTT.

In DNA form, the CDR3 reads TGTGCCAGTAGTTTTACAGGGGGCACCTCCTATAATTCACCCCTCCACTTT. Its translation: CASSFTGGTSYNSPLHF. J is TRBJ1-6 and V is TRBV19, with 9 bases lining up with TRBD1. CDR1 is LNHDA, CDR2 SQIVND, per germline (reference sequence). Trimming at V came to 5 bases and at J to 0 bases, leaving 5 bases not matched to a gene. CDR3 length: 17 residues.

The chain joins TRBV18 to TRBJ1-6; 8 bases match TRBD1. Germline trimming cut 0 bases from V and 10 bases from J; bases unmatched to any gene: 5. There are 15 residues in the CDR3. Germline-derived CDR1 and CDR2 are KGHSH and LQKENI. The CDR3 nucleotides are TGTGCCAGCTCACCACCTGGACAGGGTTGGTCACCCCTCCACTTT. It is translated as CASSPPGQGWSPLHF.

The chain is built from TRBV29-1 and TRBJ2-3; D remains unclear. CDR3 length equals 11 residues. The V and J ends lost 7 bases and 5 bases respectively, with 10 bases between them. Germline lookup yields CDR1 SQVTM and CDR2 ANQGSEA. CDR3 sequence (DNA): TGCAGCGCCAAGAGTGGAGATACGCAGTATTTT. This translates into CSAKSGDTQYF.

The chain carries TRBV5-1 and TRBJ2-5, with 16 positions matching TRBD2. Germline lookup yields CDR1 SGHRS and CDR2 YFSETQ. The CDR3 is 15 residues long. Germline trimming cut 7 bases from V and 4 bases from J; bases unmatched to any gene: 4. Here the CDR3 DNA reads TGCGCCAGCGGGACTAGCGGGGGGGCCGGAGAGACCCAGTACTTC. This encodes CASGTSGGAGETQYF.

The chain is built from TRBV29-1 and TRBJ1-1; possibly TRBD1 for D (5 bases). The CDR3 runs 12 residues. CDR1 is SQVTM, CDR2 ANQGSEA, per germline. V lost 5 bases, J lost 5 bases, and 12 bases lay in between. The chain's CDR3 is CSVKEGRTEAFF. The CDR3 nucleotides are TGCAGCGTTAAGGAGGGGAGGACTGAAGCTTTCTTT. The full variable domain, rest sourced from reference TRBV29-1 and TRBJ1-1, is SAVISQKPSRDICQRGTSLTIQCQVDSQVTMMFWYRQQPGQSLTLIATANQGSEATYESGFVIDKFPISRPNLTFSTLTVSNMSPEDSSIYLCSVKEGRTEAFFGQGTRLTVV.

J is TRBJ1-2 and V is TRBV1. TRBV1 is a pseudogene. The CDR3 totals 16 residues. CDR3 amino acids: CTSSPGETPTGYGYTF. CDR3 DNA: TGCACCAGCAGCCCGGGGGAGACTCCGACGGGCTATGGCTACACCTTC.

V gene TRBV7-2 combines with J gene TRBJ2-3; the match to TRBD1 covers 7 bases. CDR3 length: 13 amino acids. Unmatched junction bases numbered 0, after V lost 2 bases and J lost 4 bases. CDR1 and CDR2 (germline): SGHTA, FQGNSA. The CDR3 DNA sequence: TGTGCCAGCAGCTTACAGGGGGCAGATACGCAGTATTTT. Amino acids: CASSLQGADTQYF. The full variable domain, its missing parts supplied by reference TRBV7-2 and TRBJ2-3, is GAGVSQSPSNKVTEKGKDVELRCDPISGHTALYWYRQSLGQGLEFLIYFQGNSAPDKSGLPSDRFSAERTGGSVSTLTIQRTQQEDSAVYLCASSLQGADTQYFGPGTRLTVL.

The chain combines TRBV5-1 with TRBJ1-1; D may be TRBD1 (5 bases). Between the trimmed V and J ends, which lost 2 bases and 1 base, there was a span of 9 bases. CDR1 is SGHRS and CDR2 is YFSETQ in the germline V gene. The CDR3 has 14 residues. In DNA form, the CDR3 reads TGCGCCAGCAGCTTACAGGATTGGAACACTGAAGCTTTCTTT. Translated, it gives CASSLQDWNTEAFF.

The chain combines TRBV19 with TRBJ1-2; possible D gene TRBD1, 5 bases. Germline lookup yields CDR1 LNHDA and CDR2 SQIVND (reference sequence). The V end lost 10 bases, the J end lost 7 bases, and 19 bases lay between the germline ends. CDR3 size: 13 residues. The CDR3, as DNA: TGTGCCACCTCAAGGGGCAGGGATCGTGGCTACACCTTC. Protein: CATSRGRDRGYTF.

The gene calls are TRBV7-2 and TRBJ1-1; D not certain. The V gene's germline CDR1 is SGHTA and CDR2 FQGNSA. The CDR3 is made up of 14 amino acids. The ends were cut back, 5 bases at V and 0 bases at J, with 10 bases in the middle. In DNA form, the CDR3 reads TGTGCCAGCAGCCTACAGAGTATGAACACTGAAGCTTTCTTT. It encodes CASSLQSMNTEAFF.

This chain connects TRBV6-6 to TRBJ1-1; maybe TRBD1 (6 bases). CDR3 size: 16 residues. In germline, CDR1 is MNHNY, CDR2 SVGAGI (reference sequence). Trimming left V 2 bases short and J 1 base short, with 14 bases between. The CDR3 here is CASSYGTGRENTEAFF. CDR3 bases: TGTGCCAGCAGTTACGGTACAGGGAGAGAGAACACTGAAGCTTTCTTT.

The rearrangement joins TRBV7-9 to TRBJ2-3; D is possibly TRBD2 (6 bases). The CDR3 length is 14 residues. V was pared by 1 base and J by 11 bases, with 16 bases between. Germline-derived CDR1 and CDR2 are SEHNR and FQNEAQ (reference sequence). The CDR3 coding sequence is TGTGCCAGCAGCTTAGAGTTGGGACTGAGCGGGCAGTATTTT. Its protein is CASSLELGLSGQYF.

The V gene is TRBV4-1, the J gene TRBJ2-6, with D possibly matching TRBD2 (6 bases). The V end lost 3 bases, the J end lost 0 bases, and 15 bases lay between the germline ends. CDR1 is MGHRA and CDR2 is YSYEKL in the germline V gene. The CDR3 consists of 18 residues. The CDR3 sequence: CASSHLNWRGSGANVLTF. The CDR3, as DNA: TGCGCCAGCAGCCACCTGAACTGGAGGGGCTCTGGGGCCAACGTCCTGACTTTC.

The chain uses TRBV7-9 and TRBJ2-7; the match to TRBD2 covers 8 bases. CDR3 size: 15 residues. Germline CDR1 reads SEHNR; CDR2 reads FQNEAQ (reference sequence). The J segment lost 5 bases and the V segment lost 5 bases, leaving 11 bases of the junction unmatched. The CDR3 nucleotides are TGTGCCAGCAGCCTCCCCGGGGGGGGCAAACACGAGCAGTACTTC. It yields the protein CASSLPGGGKHEQYF. Combining the CDR3 with reference TRBV7-9 and TRBJ2-7 gives the whole variable domain DTGVSQNPRHKITKRGQNVTFRCDPISEHNRLYWYRQTLGQGPEFLTYFQNEAQLEKSRLLSDRFSAERPKGSFSTLEIQRTEQGDSAMYLCASSLPGGGKHEQYFGPGTRLTVT.

The V gene is TRBV6-5, the J gene TRBJ1-5; possibly TRBD1 for D (5 bases). Between the trimmed V and J ends, which lost 4 bases and 5 bases, there was a span of 9 bases. The germline V gene encodes CDR1 MNHEY and CDR2 SVGAGI. The CDR3 covers 13 residues. The CDR3 DNA is TGTGCCAGCAGTTTTACACAGGATCAGCCCCAGCATTTT. Translated: CASSFTQDQPQHF.

The CDR3 nucleotides read TGTGCCAGTAGCGGGACAGGGGTCAGGACCCAGTACTTC. It specifies CASSGTGVRTQYF. The chain combines TRBV19 with TRBJ2-5; 10 nucleotides agree with TRBD1. CDR1 is LNHDA, CDR2 SQIVND, per germline (reference sequence). This CDR3 comprises 13 residues. V shed 6 bases, J shed 7 bases, and the junction held 5 bases outside the gene matches.